This T cell receptor (beta chain) came from a study of identical twins. Through template switching, a universal primer site was introduced, and the cDNA contained unique molecular identifiers. One entry per CDR3 protein results from TCRdb running MiXCR on the 5' RACE reads. The table lists 450,000 or so distinct CDR3 sequences, approximately 15% of them singletons, with approximately 0.52% in the top ten. The table lists this clonotype with a few counts. This CDR3 spans 14 amino acids. Germline V gene data show CDR1 as SGHTA and CDR2 as FQGNSA. V lost 5 bases, J lost 4 bases, and 5 bases stayed unmatched. The same data also went into a second study, on yellow fever vaccine responses in identical twins.

The rearrangement uses TRBV7-2 and TRBJ2-1, with TRBD1 matching 7 bases. The TCR originated in a woman aged 18-30 years in good health. The specimen was CD4+ T cells sorted from blood. CDR3 residues: CASSLLTGYNEQFF. The CDR3 DNA sequence: TGTGCCAGCAGCCTACTGACAGGGTACAATGAGCAGTTCTTC.